These 15 T cell receptor beta chains originate from one sample sequenced in a study of cytomegalovirus exposure and HLA in healthy donors. Only in-frame clones appear in the TCRdb table, and some are missing; sequencing was by immunoSEQ multiplex PCR. The sample includes approximately 230,000 clones, about 90% of them seen just once. Sequences were obtained from PBMCs. The source of these receptors is a man aged 18-30 years in good health and CMV-seropositive.

This clone was seen only a few times. The same CDR3 is also encoded by other DNA sequences in this sample. The chain employs TRBV5-1 and TRBJ1-1, with D hard to call. V lost 0 bases and J 4 bases, leaving 7 bases between the germline ends. CDR1 SGHRS and CDR2 YFSETQ come from the germline V gene. The CDR3 sequence is 13 residues long. CDR3 nucleotide sequence: TGCGCCAGCAGCTTGGTGCTCGGCACTGAAGCTTTCTTT. Its translation: CASSLVLGTEAFF. The whole variable domain, filled in from reference TRBV5-1 and TRBJ1-1, reads KAGVTQTPRYLIKTRGQQVTLSCSPISGHRSVSWYQQTPGQGLQFLFEYFSETQRNKGNFPGRFSGRQFSNSRSEMNVSTLELGDSALYLCASSLVLGTEAFFGQGTRLTVV.

V usage is TRBV7-8 and J usage is TRBJ1-2, with a weak D call TRBD1 (5 bases). Looked up from germline, CDR1 is SGHVS and CDR2 is FQNEAQ. Trimming shortened V by 5 bases and J by 5 bases, and 18 bases separated the two germline ends. The CDR3 covers 15 residues. CDR3 loop: CASSPQPGVYYGYTF. The CDR3 nucleotides are TGTGCCAGCAGCCCGCAGCCGGGGGTTTATTATGGCTACACCTTC.

The rearrangement uses TRBV7-9 and TRBJ2-1; D perhaps matches TRBD1 (6 bases). V lost 0 bases and J 9 bases, leaving 12 bases between the germline ends. Per the germline V gene, CDR1 is SEHNR and CDR2 is FQNEAQ (reference sequence). The CDR3 loop spans 14 amino acids. CDR3 sequence: CASSLALGASEQFF. The CDR3 nucleotides are TGTGCCAGCAGCTTAGCTTTGGGGGCCAGTGAGCAGTTCTTC. Complete variable domain (other parts from reference TRBV7-9 and TRBJ2-1): DTGVSQNPRHKITKRGQNVTFRCDPISEHNRLYWYRQTLGQGPEFLTYFQNEAQLEKSRLLSDRFSAERPKGSFSTLEIQRTEQGDSAMYLCASSLALGASEQFFGPGTRLTVL.

The rearrangement links TRBV6-1 to TRBJ2-7; D gene uncertain. V lost 4 bases to trimming and J lost 0 bases, with 19 bases between them. The CDR3 extends over 17 amino acids. In germline, CDR1 is MNHNS, CDR2 SASEGT. This CDR3 is CASSGVPIHFSSYEQYF. The CDR3 DNA reads as TGTGCCAGCAGTGGTGTGCCCATCCACTTCTCCTCCTACGAGCAGTACTTC.

The rearrangement joins TRBV2 to TRBJ1-1; D call uncertain. Germline values: CDR1 SNHLY, CDR2 FYNNEI. CDR3 length: 13 residues. The ends were cut back, 4 bases at V and 4 bases at J, with 10 bases in the middle. CDR3 in DNA: TGTGCCAGCAGTGGGACTTCGAGCACTGAAGCTTTCTTT. The encoded protein is CASSGTSSTEAFF.

The chain recombines TRBV6-5 with TRBJ1-1; TRBD1 matches at 10 bases. This CDR3 has 15 residues. From germline, CDR1 is MNHEY and CDR2 SVGAGI. The trim removed 6 bases at V and 5 bases at J, leaving 9 bases unmatched. For the CDR3, the DNA is TGTGCCAGCAGACGGCGTCCGGGACAGGGGACTGAAGCTTTCTTT. It codes for CASRRRPGQGTEAFF.

This chain joins TRBV10-3 and TRBJ1-2, with D perhaps matching TRBD1 (5 bases). The CDR3 spans 12 residues. Germline V CDR1 and CDR2: ENHRY, SYGVKD. Trimming removed 0 bases from V and 8 bases from J, with 7 bases in between. The CDR3 nucleotides read TGTGCCATCAGTGAGTCTAAGGGGGGCTACACCTTC. Translation gives CAISESKGGYTF.

The chain carries TRBV19 and TRBJ2-2; possible D gene TRBD2, 6 bases. V gave up 3 bases and J gave up 6 bases, with 8 bases separating them. Germline V gene lookup returns CDR1 LNHDA and CDR2 SQIVND (reference sequence). There are 13 residues in the CDR3. In nucleotides, the CDR3 is TGTGCCAGTAGTATGGGACTCCCCGGGGAGCTGTTTTTT. Its protein product is CASSMGLPGELFF.

The chain links TRBV5-6 to TRBJ1-4; D unclear. CDR3 length: 16 residues. V lost 4 bases and J 5 bases, leaving 18 bases between the germline ends. Germline-derived CDR1 and CDR2 are SGHDT and YYEEEE. This chain's CDR3 is CASSRHSIVANEKLFF. CDR3 coding DNA: TGTGCCAGCAGCCGACATTCTATAGTCGCGAATGAAAAACTGTTTTTT.

The V call is TRBV28, the J call TRBJ2-3, with 8 bases lining up with TRBD2. Germline trimming cut 5 bases from V and 0 bases from J; bases unmatched to any gene: 4. The CDR3 runs 15 residues. Germline V CDR1 and CDR2: MDHEN, SYDVKM. The CDR3 DNA is TGTGCCAGCAGTCTAGCGGGTCTTAGCACAGATACGCAGTATTTT. The encoded protein is CASSLAGLSTDTQYF.

The V gene is TRBV28, the J gene TRBJ1-1; possibly TRBD1 for D (5 bases). This CDR3 contains 13 residues. V was trimmed by 5 bases and J by 3 bases, leaving 10 bases between them. The germline V gene has CDR1 MDHEN and CDR2 SYDVKM. The CDR3 is CASSLDSYTEAFF. In DNA, the CDR3 is TGTGCCAGCAGTCTCGACAGCTACACTGAAGCTTTCTTT.

The chain combines TRBV5-6 with TRBJ2-7, with D possibly TRBD1 on 6 matching bases. Germline loops: CDR1 SGHDT, CDR2 YYEEEE. V dropped 5 bases and J dropped 7 bases, with 16 bases sitting between them. The CDR3 contains 13 residues. CDR3 DNA: TGTGCCAGCAGATCGTGGGCAGGGGTTGAGCAGTACTTC. Translating gives CASRSWAGVEQYF. The entire variable domain, with the rest obtained from reference TRBV5-6 and TRBJ2-7, is as follows: DAGVTQSPTHLIKTRGQQVTLRCSPKSGHDTVSWYQQALGQGPQFIFQYYEEEERQRGNFPDRFSGHQFPNYSSELNVNALLLGDSALYLCASRSWAGVEQYFGPGTRLTVT.

V and J are TRBV27 and TRBJ2-1; weak D call: TRBD2 (5 bases). Trimming removed 8 bases from V and 0 bases from J, with 11 bases in between. Germline loops: CDR1 MNHEY, CDR2 SMNVEV (reference sequence). The CDR3 extends over 14 amino acids. The CDR3 region is CASGIASSYNEQFF. CDR3 in DNA: TGTGCCAGCGGAATAGCGTCCTCCTACAATGAGCAGTTCTTC.

The chain recombines TRBV5-1 with TRBJ2-2; D is unresolved. The V end lost 0 bases, the J end lost 0 bases, and 6 bases lay between the germline ends. Germline CDR1 is SGHRS and CDR2 is YFSETQ. The CDR3 totals 15 residues. The CDR3 loop reads CASSLAGPNTGELFF. The CDR3 bases are TGCGCCAGCAGCTTGGCGGGTCCGAACACCGGGGAGCTGTTTTTT.

The rearrangement joins TRBV6-5 to TRBJ1-2; the match to TRBD1 covers 7 bases. The CDR3 extends over 13 amino acids. J was trimmed by 7 bases and V by 2 bases; bases with no gene match: 4. The germline gives CDR1 MNHEY, CDR2 SVGAGI. The CDR3 DNA reads TGTGCCAGCAGTTACACAGGGGAGGGTGGCTACACCTTC. Amino acids: CASSYTGEGGYTF.